The entry below gives a single T cell receptor beta chain sequence along with its context. Its antigen is still unknown. Other DNA sequences within the sample encode an identical CDR3. CDR3 size: 15 residues. Germline V lookup: CDR1 SGHRS, CDR2 YFSETQ. V trimming: 4 bases; J trimming: 6 bases; junction bases outside the gene matches: 4. Splitting the CD4+ cells yielded a CD45RA+ naive subset and a CD45RA-negative memory subset. The genomic DNA of each subset was split evenly across several immunoSEQ plates. In the sorted-subset replicate PCRs, roughly 210 ng DNA, 25,000 to 35,000 T cell genomes, was used. Measured with immunoSEQ multiplex PCR; TCRdb has only the in-frame clones, and not every one. Found here are roughly 2.4 million clones, approximately 96% of them singletons; the top ten hold roughly 0.13%. This sample is part of a study of shared clonotypes between healthy human individuals. General study findings and limits: Across a handful of donors, naive CD4 shared roughly 5.1%, naive CD8 around 4%, memory CD4 more than 2%, memory CD8 0.4%.

The receptor was isolated from a man in his late teens or twenties in good health. The sequenced material came from naive CD4+ T cells sorted from blood. As to subset: CD45RA+ positively selected. The gene calls are TRBV5-1 and TRBJ2-1, with TRBD2 matching over 13 bases. CDR3 nucleotides: TGCGCCAGCAGCCCTGGACTAGCGGGAGTCAATGAGCAGTTCTTC. This sequence encodes CASSPGLAGVNEQFF.